Reported below is one TCR beta chain. TCRdb's copy holds only in-frame clones and misses some; the assay was immunoSEQ multiplex PCR. The sample has roughly 52,000 clones; 80% to 95% are singletons. The sample belongs to a study of T cell changes during pregnancy in multiple sclerosis. The CDR3 extends over 13 amino acids. Trimming took off 7 bases at V and 6 bases at J, with 10 bases between the two ends. Germline CDR1 and CDR2: LNHDA and SQIVND (reference sequence). The TCR comes from a female donor with multiple sclerosis, enrolled in a pregnancy study. Here the sequenced sample was CD4+ T cells from peripheral blood mononuclear cells, taken in the third trimester of pregnancy. This chain joins TRBV19 and TRBJ1-6; D ambiguous. CDR3 amino acids: CASKAGANSPLHF. CDR3 sequence (DNA): TGTGCCAGTAAAGCGGGTGCTAATTCACCCCTCCACTTT. Complete variable domain (other parts from reference TRBV19 and TRBJ1-6): DGGITQSPKYLFRKEGQNVTLSCEQNLNHDAMYWYRQDPGQGLRLIYYSQIVNDFQKGDIAEGYSVSREKKESFPLTVTSAQKNPTAFYLCASKAGANSPLHFGNGTRLTVT.